A selection of T cell receptor beta chains follows, all from one sample in a study of CD8 T cells in ankylosing spondylitis. TCRdb independently ran MiXCR on the 5' RACE reads; one entry per CDR3 protein. This table holds more than 300,000 distinct CDR3 sequences, approximately 10% found once. The sample was blood, either unsorted or a sorted T cell fraction (not recorded which). Source of these receptors: a female donor with ankylosing spondylitis or in good health (not recorded which). The CDR3 runs from the conserved cysteine through the conserved F or W. The order of the fields is D gene, V gene, J gene, clone size, CDR3 DNA, CDR3 protein. The D gene is left open where the match is weak. Clone size appears in some rows only: once, few, many, or a class for an expanded clone.

>TRBD2|TRBV20-1|TRBJ2-1|.
TGCAGTGCCCCCGGACTAGCGGGAGGGTCCCTCTACAATGAGCAGTTCTTC
CSAPGLAGGSLYNEQFF
>TRBD1|TRBV20-1|TRBJ1-5|many
TGCAGTGCAATAGACAGGGTGCACAATCAGCCCCAGCATTTT
CSAIDRVHNQPQHF
>.|TRBV12-3/TRBV12-4|TRBJ1-1|.
TGTGCCAGCAGACTAGCAGGGGCGAACACTGAAGCTTTCTTT
CASRLAGANTEAFF
>.|TRBV15|TRBJ2-2|many
TGTGCCACCAGTCTCGGACTGAACACCGGGGAGCTGTTTTTT
CATSLGLNTGELFF
>.|TRBV20-1|TRBJ1-5|many
TGCAGTGCTAGAGTTTCGGGCAATCAGCCCCAGCATTTT
CSARVSGNQPQHF
>.|TRBV6-1|TRBJ1-4|many
TGTGCCAGCAGTCCCAGGACCTTAGTTGCAACTAATGAAAAACTGTTTTTT
CASSPRTLVATNEKLFF
>.|TRBV5-1|TRBJ1-2|many
TGCGCCAGCAGCTTGGGGGGATTGAACCCTTATGGCTACACCTTC
CASSLGGLNPYGYTF
>TRBD2|TRBV11-2|TRBJ2-1|many
TGTGCCAGCAGCTTAGTTGCCGGGAGGGCCTTATACAATGAGCAGTTCTTC
CASSLVAGRALYNEQFF
>TRBD2|TRBV6-1|TRBJ2-1|few
TGTGCCAGCAGTGTGACGGGACTAGCGTTCGATGAGCAGTTCTTC
CASSVTGLAFDEQFF
>.|TRBV18|TRBJ2-4|.
TGTGCCAGCTCACCACCGGGGGCCAAAAACATTCAGTACTTC
CASSPPGAKNIQYF
>.|TRBV7-6|TRBJ1-5|many
TGTGCCAGCAGCCCAGTAGGGGATAGCAATCAGCCCCAGCATTTT
CASSPVGDSNQPQHF
>.|TRBV12-3/TRBV12-4|TRBJ1-6|many
TGTGCCAGCTCTGTCCTGAGAGGTTCACCCCTCCACTTT
CASSVLRGSPLHF
>TRBD1|TRBV28|TRBJ2-1|many
TGTGCCAGCAGGCTGGGACAGAGAAACAATGAGCAGTTCTTC
CASRLGQRNNEQFF
>TRBD2|TRBV29-1|TRBJ2-1|many
TGCAGCTTGACTAGCGGGGCTCCCAATGAGCAGTTCTTC
CSLTSGAPNEQFF
>.|TRBV6-1|TRBJ2-7|many
TGTGCCAGCAGTGAAGAGGGGACGAGGAAGTGGTACTTC
CASSEEGTRKWYF
>TRBD2|TRBV10-3|TRBJ2-2|.
TGTGCCATCGCTAGCGGGAGGGCCGCCACCGTGGAGCTGTTTTTT
CAIASGRAATVELFF
>.|TRBV6-5|TRBJ1-1|many
TGTGCCAGCAGTTCCGTTAAGGGACGCAGCACTGAAGCTTTCTTT
CASSSVKGRSTEAFF
>.|TRBV4-1|TRBJ1-3|many
TGCGCCAGCAGCCAAGATCTTGGGGGTTGGGGAAACACCATATATTTT
CASSQDLGGWGNTIYF
>.|TRBV5-1|TRBJ2-3|many
TGCGCCAGCAGCTTTGGGCGGGCCAGCACAGATACGCAGTATTTT
CASSFGRASTDTQYF
>.|TRBV7-6|TRBJ2-2|many
TGTGCCAGCAGCCAGGGACCGAGCACCGGGGAGCTGTTTTTT
CASSQGPSTGELFF
>TRBD1|TRBV9|TRBJ1-6|many
TGTGCCAGCAGCGCCAGGGACAGAGTTAATTCACCCCTCCACTTT
CASSARDRVNSPLHF
>TRBD2|TRBV20-1|TRBJ2-1|.
TGCAGTGCTACGACACTAGCGTTGGCCTACAATGAGCAGTTCTTC
CSATTLALAYNEQFF
>.|TRBV12-3/TRBV12-4|TRBJ1-1|many
TGTGCCAGCAGTTTGGGCCACTCTGGGGGCTTGAACACTGAAGCTTTCTTT
CASSLGHSGGLNTEAFF
>.|TRBV5-6|TRBJ2-2|many
TGTGCCAGCAGCTTGGCCCCGCAGGGGAACACCGGGGAGCTGTTTTTT
CASSLAPQGNTGELFF
>.|TRBV3-1|TRBJ1-1|many
TGTGCCAGCGGGAGAGAGAACACTGAAGCTTTCTTT
CASGRENTEAFF
>.|TRBV20-1|TRBJ2-7|few
TGCAGTGCTAATGGAGGCTTTGGGGGTTCCTACGAGCAGTACTTC
CSANGGFGGSYEQYF
>TRBD1|TRBV5-1|TRBJ1-1|many
TGCGCCAGCAGCTTGGAGCCCCCGGACAGGCGGTGGGCTGAAGCTTTCTTT
CASSLEPPDRRWAEAFF
>.|TRBV15|TRBJ2-1|many
TGTGCCACCAGCAGAGTTCGCGGGTTACTCAATGAGCAGTTCTTC
CATSRVRGLLNEQFF
>.|TRBV5-1|TRBJ2-1|many
TGCGCCAGCAGTCAAGGGGCGGGGATCTACAATGAGCAGTTCTTC
CASSQGAGIYNEQFF
>.|TRBV6-4|TRBJ1-1|many
TGTGCCAGCAGTGACGGGACCGACACTGAAGCTTTCTTT
CASSDGTDTEAFF
>.|TRBV20-1|TRBJ1-2|many
TGCAGTGCTAGTGGGGTCAGCTACACCTTC
CSASGVSYTF
>.|TRBV15|TRBJ2-1|many
TGTGCCACCAGCAGAGGACAGGCGGCCCACAATGAGCAGTTCTTC
CATSRGQAAHNEQFF
>.|TRBV12-3/TRBV12-4|TRBJ1-4|many
TGTGCCAGCAGTTTGGAGAGATTAAATGAAAAACTGTTTTTT
CASSLERLNEKLFF
>TRBD2|TRBV5-1|TRBJ2-3|.
TGCGCCAGCAGGGCTAGCGGGGCTAGCACAGATACGCAGTATTTT
CASRASGASTDTQYF
>TRBD2|TRBV5-1|TRBJ2-3|.
TGCGCCAGCAGCGCCGACGGAGGCGGGGGGGCCTTATATCGACAGTATTTT
CASSADGGGGALYRQYF
>.|TRBV5-1|TRBJ1-4|.
TGCGCCAGCAGCCCCGGAGGGAGGGGAGCTAATGAAAAACTGTTTTTT
CASSPGGRGANEKLFF
>.|TRBV12-3/TRBV12-4|TRBJ1-4|.
TGTGCCAGCAGTTCCTCGGGTTCGTATGAAAAACTGTTTTTT
CASSSSGSYEKLFF
>.|TRBV5-6|TRBJ2-3|.
TGTGCCAGCAGCTTGGAAGGGGGAAATGTCGCAGATACGCAGTATTTT
CASSLEGGNVADTQYF
>TRBD2|TRBV20-1|TRBJ2-3|many
TGCAGTGCTAGACGGGCTAGCGGGTCGGATACGCAGTATTTT
CSARRASGSDTQYF
>TRBD1|TRBV20-1|TRBJ2-7|many
TGCAGTGCCTTGGACAGGGAGACCTACGAGCAGTACTTC
CSALDRETYEQYF
>.|TRBV12-3/TRBV12-4|TRBJ1-4|few
TGTGCCAGCAGGCAGAGACTAACTAATGAAAAACTGTTTTTT
CASRQRLTNEKLFF
>.|TRBV12-3/TRBV12-4|TRBJ2-7|many
TGTGCCAGCAGATCCCCCGTAGCGGTAGGCGAGCAGTACTTC
CASRSPVAVGEQYF
>.|TRBV25-1|TRBJ2-5|many
TGTGCCAGCAGTGAATTTCGGGAGACCCAGTACTTC
CASSEFRETQYF
>.|TRBV20-1|TRBJ1-5|many
TGCAGTGCTAGAGACCCTGGCGGGGAACGATATCAGCCCCAGCATTTT
CSARDPGGERYQPQHF
>.|TRBV7-9|TRBJ2-1|many
TGTGCCAGCGGGGGAGGGGGCTCCTACAATGAGCAGTTCTTC
CASGGGGSYNEQFF